Detailed here is one T cell receptor (beta chain). The sample belongs to a study of blood T cell repertoires in COVID-19. Participants spanned ages about 18 to 100 years and resided in about two dozen US areas. Original data processing: Reference gene primer amplification gave nucleated cell count estimates. Clones were read by immunoSEQ multiplex PCR, and TCRdb kept only the in-frame ones, dropping some. From that table come the V and J calls and clone size; the DNA was used to work out D and trimming. The table lists about 220,000 clones, roughly 84% of them singletons. This CDR3 is 15 amino acids long. The V end was cut by 1 base, the J end by 4 bases, with 13 bases between. The germline V gene encodes CDR1 MNHNS and CDR2 SASEGT.

The V and J genes are TRBV6-1 and TRBJ1-2, with D possibly matching TRBD1 (5 bases). The sequence was obtained from a woman in her thirties or forties who had recovered from COVID-19. Sequenced material: PBMCs or T cells enriched from blood (not recorded which). The CDR3 DNA reads as TGTGCCAGCAGTGAAGATGTCGGGGGTGCCTATGGCTACACCTTC. Translated: CASSEDVGGAYGYTF.